This T cell receptor beta chain comes out of a study of blood T cell repertoires in COVID-19. Assay used: immunoSEQ multiplex PCR; TCRdb lists only in-frame clones, some missing. The sample holds about 280,000 clones, more than 75% seen once. CDR1 is ENHRY and CDR2 is SYGVKD in the germline V gene. V shed 7 bases and J 2 bases; nucleotides not matched to a gene: 5. The CDR3 loop spans 14 amino acids. V and J are TRBV10-3 and TRBJ2-1; the match to TRBD1 covers 7 bases. The receptor was isolated from a woman younger than 45 who had recovered from COVID-19. Sequencing was carried out using peripheral blood. CDR3: CAINSGTAYNEQFF. For the CDR3, the DNA is TGTGCCATCAATTCCGGGACAGCCTACAATGAGCAGTTCTTC.